These T cell receptor beta chains were read from a single sample in a study of blood T cell repertoires in COVID-19. Here immunoSEQ multiplex PCR was the method, and the copy in TCRdb shows in-frame clones only, minus some. The repertoire holds 140,000 to 150,000 clones, with about four fifths as singletons. The sample taken for sequencing was PBMCs or T cells enriched from blood (not recorded which). These receptors all stem from a woman aged 45-65 years who had been exposed to COVID-19. The CDR3 runs from the conserved cysteine through the conserved F or W. The order of the fields is CDR3 protein, CDR3 DNA, J gene, clone size, D gene, V gene. D genes are given only for firm matches. Clone sizes are given selectively: once, few, many, or a class where the clone is expanded.

CASRASSRETQYF	TGCGCCAGCAGGGCTAGCTCCCGGGAGACCCAGTACTTC	TRBJ2-5	.	.	TRBV4-1
CASSLGQGKNEQYF	TGTGCCAGCAGCCTGGGACAGGGCAAGAACGAGCAGTACTTC	TRBJ2-7	few	TRBD1	TRBV5-6
CASSPCYGYTF	TGTGCCAGCAGTCCCTGCTATGGCTACACCTTC	TRBJ1-2	.	.	TRBV21-1
CASSSLAGGSYEQYF	TGTGCCAGCAGCTCCCTAGCGGGGGGTTCCTACGAGCAGTACTTC	TRBJ2-7	.	TRBD2	TRBV7-2
CASSFSVSYEQYF	TGTGCCAGCAGCTTTAGCGTTTCCTACGAGCAGTACTTC	TRBJ2-7	.	.	TRBV11-2
CASSAQGKGYEQYF	TGTGCCAGTAGCGCACAGGGGAAGGGATACGAGCAGTACTTC	TRBJ2-7	.	TRBD1	TRBV19
CASGGSGNQPQHF	TGTGCCAGCGGAGGAAGTGGCAATCAGCCCCAGCATTTT	TRBJ1-5	.	.	TRBV9
CASSPGLGTRDTQYF	TGCGCCAGCAGCCCGGGACTGGGGACCAGAGATACGCAGTATTTT	TRBJ2-3	.	.	TRBV5-1
CASSLGQGSTNEKLFF	TGTGCCAGCAGCTTGGGACAGGGGTCAACTAATGAAAAACTGTTTTTT	TRBJ1-4	.	TRBD1	TRBV7-9
CASSSPAAHNEQFF	TGTGCCAGCAGCTCCCCTGCGGCCCACAATGAGCAGTTCTTC	TRBJ2-1	.	.	TRBV7-2
CASSQEFTGQQTQYF	TGTGCCAGCAGCCAAGAATTTACAGGTCAACAGACCCAGTACTTC	TRBJ2-5	.	.	TRBV3-1/TRBV3-2
CASSIQNYQPQHF	TGTGCCAGCAGCATCCAAAACTATCAGCCCCAGCATTTT	TRBJ1-5	few	.	TRBV11-2
CASRGRSNTEAFF	TGTGCCAGCAGGGGCAGGTCGAACACTGAAGCTTTCTTT	TRBJ1-1	.	.	TRBV12-3/TRBV12-4
CASSLAGQEVSYEQYF	TGTGCCAGCAGCTTAGCAGGACAGGAGGTTTCCTACGAGCAGTACTTC	TRBJ2-7	once	TRBD1	TRBV11-2
CASSASLQGAGEQYF	TGTGCCAGCAGCGCTTCGCTACAGGGAGCAGGCGAGCAGTACTTC	TRBJ2-7	.	.	TRBV7-8
CAWTKGAENSPLHF	TGTGCCTGGACGAAAGGGGCAGAAAATTCACCCCTCCACTTT	TRBJ1-6	once	.	TRBV30
CASSTSGTGLLLGEKLFF	TGTGCCAGTAGTACCTCCGGGACAGGACTCCTTTTGGGTGAAAAACTGTTTTTT	TRBJ1-4	.	TRBD1	TRBV19
CASARGTGGVQYF	TGTGCCAGTGCTAGGGGGACAGGGGGCGTGCAGTACTTC	TRBJ2-7	.	TRBD1	TRBV19
CASSFGGGSDTQYF	TGTGCCAGCAGCTTCGGCGGGGGCTCAGATACGCAGTATTTT	TRBJ2-3	.	.	TRBV7-3
CASSPPTGSGSPLHF	TGTGCCAGCAGCCCCCCTACGGGGAGCGGTTCACCCCTCCACTTT	TRBJ1-6	.	.	TRBV7-9
CASSLPQGNTIYF	TGTGCCAGCAGCTTGCCACAGGGAAACACCATATATTTT	TRBJ1-3	.	.	TRBV7-9
CASSSWVPRDTNQPQHF	TGTGCCAGCAGCTCATGGGTACCCCGGGATACCAATCAGCCCCAGCATTTT	TRBJ1-5	.	.	TRBV5-6
CASSIRLAGGTDTQYF	TGTGCCAGTAGTATTCGGCTAGCCGGGGGCACAGATACGCAGTATTTT	TRBJ2-3	.	.	TRBV19
CASSHHYEQYF	TGTGCCAGCAGCCATCATTACGAGCAGTACTTC	TRBJ2-7	once	.	TRBV6-2/TRBV6-3
CATSDRGGGSYNEQFF	TGTGCCACCAGTGATAGGGGAGGGGGCTCCTACAATGAGCAGTTCTTC	TRBJ2-1	few	.	TRBV24-1
CASSPRGGNTEAFF	TGTGCCAGCTCGCCACGGGGGGGGAACACTGAAGCTTTCTTT	TRBJ1-1	.	.	TRBV18
CASSQGDTGFTEAFF	TGTGCCAGCAGCCAAGGCGATACAGGGTTCACTGAAGCTTTCTTT	TRBJ1-1	.	.	TRBV3-1/TRBV3-2
CASRPPGGNQPQHF	TGTGCCAGCAGACCGCCAGGGGGCAATCAGCCCCAGCATTTT	TRBJ1-5	once	.	TRBV2
CASSQDTGLRQETQYF	TGCGCCAGCAGCCAAGATACGGGACTACGTCAAGAGACCCAGTACTTC	TRBJ2-5	.	TRBD2	TRBV4-3
CASSLDGSSGNTIYF	TGTGCTAGCAGCTTAGACGGTAGCTCTGGAAACACCATATATTTT	TRBJ1-3	.	.	TRBV7-7
CASSQDPGSPLHF	TGTGCCAGCAGCCAAGATCCCGGGTCACCCCTCCACTTT	TRBJ1-6	.	.	TRBV3-1/TRBV3-2
CASSLGSRRDTEAFF	TGTGCCAGCAGTTTAGGCAGTCGTCGTGACACTGAAGCTTTCTTT	TRBJ1-1	.	.	TRBV27
CASSTPRVIQGQEVGTDTQYF	TGTGCCAGCAGCACCCCAAGGGTTATCCAGGGTCAGGAAGTGGGAACAGATACGCAGTATTTT	TRBJ2-3	.	.	TRBV21-1
CAISQGQGYEQYF	TGTGCCATCAGTCAAGGACAGGGCTACGAGCAGTACTTC	TRBJ2-7	.	TRBD1	TRBV10-3
CASSFLKQGKYGYTF	TGTGCCAGCAGCTTCCTCAAACAGGGGAAGTATGGCTACACCTTC	TRBJ1-2	.	TRBD1	TRBV11-2
CASSVGGEGYEQYF	TGTGCCAGCAGCGTAGGGGGTGAGGGCTACGAGCAGTACTTC	TRBJ2-7	.	.	TRBV9
CASTGGGRFLGTEAFF	TGTGCCAGCACAGGGGGGGGAAGATTTTTGGGAACTGAAGCTTTCTTT	TRBJ1-1	.	TRBD1	TRBV19
CASSFGQGRVNEQFF	TGTGCCAGCAGCTTCGGACAGGGGCGCGTAAATGAGCAGTTCTTC	TRBJ2-1	.	TRBD1	TRBV6-5
CASSPLRGGYTF	TGTGCCAGCAGCCCCCTCAGGGGAGGCTACACCTTC	TRBJ1-2	.	.	TRBV7-2
CASSQDFRGLGGYTF	TGCGCCAGCAGCCAAGATTTCAGGGGGCTCGGTGGCTACACCTTC	TRBJ1-2	.	TRBD1	TRBV4-3
CASSLYRRANQPQHF	TGTGCCAGCTCACTTTATAGGAGAGCCAATCAGCCCCAGCATTTT	TRBJ1-5	few	.	TRBV18
CASSQGITNYGYTF	TGTGCCAGCAGTCAGGGGATAACTAACTATGGCTACACCTTC	TRBJ1-2	few	.	TRBV6-5
CASSEETSGAYEQYF	TGTGCCAGCAGTGAAGAGACTAGCGGAGCCTACGAGCAGTACTTC	TRBJ2-7	few	TRBD2	TRBV6-1
CASSFRGHGANVLTF	TGTGCCAGCAGTTTCAGGGGGCATGGGGCCAACGTCCTGACTTTC	TRBJ2-6	.	TRBD1	TRBV28
CASSLQFANYGYTF	TGTGCCAGCAGTTTACAGTTCGCTAACTATGGCTACACCTTC	TRBJ1-2	.	.	TRBV6-2/TRBV6-3
CASSPSGTYGYTF	TGTGCCAGTAGTCCATCGGGGACTTATGGCTACACCTTC	TRBJ1-2	.	.	TRBV19
CASSSGTSGSYEQYF	TGTGCCAGCAGTTCCGGGACTAGCGGTTCCTACGAGCAGTACTTC	TRBJ2-7	.	TRBD2	TRBV7-6
CASSVSHHSTDTQYF	TGTGCCAGCAGCGTTTCCCACCACTCCACAGATACGCAGTATTTT	TRBJ2-3	.	.	TRBV9